This TCR beta chain was captured in a study of T-cell reconstitution after alpha-beta-depleted transplantation in children. The TCRbeta library incorporated unique molecular identifiers. TCRdb analysed the PCR reads with MiXCR anew, one entry per CDR3 protein. The sample lists fewer than 400,000 distinct CDR3 sequences, over 20% occurring once. Study conclusions and caveats: Reports say that about two months after transplant, the alpha-beta T cells came out of several hundred graft clones that had expanded. Among T cells one year after transplant, newly produced cells accounted for most counts and diversity. Surviving recipient T cells and thymic progenitors produced the high day-60 TCRbeta diversity seen in some patients.

Concerning this clonotype itself: Its antigen is not known.

The sequences come from PBMCs, mostly from graft donor cells, collected 180 days after TCRalphabeta/CD19-depleted stem cell transplant. The origin of this receptor is a male patient aged 10-17 years who had a stem cell transplant for acute lymphoblastic leukemia, so the T cells may come from the graft donor.

CDR3 protein: CASSSYDRGNEAFF. The CDR3 region has the DNA TGTGCCAGCAGTTCCTATGACAGGGGAAATGAAGCTTTCTTT. The rearrangement uses TRBV28 and TRBJ1-1, with 8 bases identical to TRBD1. The CDR3 has 14 amino acids. The V gene end was trimmed by 4 bases and the J gene end by 7 bases; junction bases not matched to a gene: 8. The germline V gene encodes CDR1 MDHEN and CDR2 SYDVKM.